The source of this T cell receptor beta chain is a study of blood T cell repertoires in COVID-19. Sequencing used immunoSEQ multiplex PCR; TCRdb keeps in-frame clones, though not all of them. This repertoire shows roughly 80,000 clones, 70% to 90% found once; its top ten account for 4.8%. CDR1 and CDR2 from the germline V gene are SGDLS and YYNGEE. This CDR3 has 15 amino acids. The V end was cut by 3 bases, the J end by 3 bases, with 13 bases between. The clonotype originates from an elderly woman with acute or convalescent COVID-19. Material for sequencing was peripheral blood. This sequence joins TRBV9 and TRBJ1-3; D is undetermined. The CDR3 spells CASSGEIHGGNTIYF. The CDR3 DNA reads TGTGCCAGCAGCGGGGAGATTCACGGTGGAAACACCATATATTTT.